A single sample is the source of the 8 T cell receptor beta chains below, sequenced in a study of blood T cells in healthy people across ages. The use of a sample-barcoded 5' primer and a J-beta primer mix characterized a second PCR of about 7 to 12 cycles. TCRdb re-called the 5' RACE reads with MiXCR, one entry per CDR3 protein. The data contain roughly 1.5 million distinct CDR3 sequences, around 40% of them singletons. Source material: blood. These receptors originate from a woman aged 18-29 years in good health.

This clonotype was seen more than once but under ten times. The V call is TRBV20-1, the J call TRBJ2-6; D call uncertain. Trimming left V 5 bases short and J 0 bases short, with 8 bases between. CDR3 size: 14 residues. The germline V gene encodes CDR1 DFQATT and CDR2 SNEGSKA (reference sequence). The CDR3 spells CSAPSISGANVLTF. The CDR3 coding sequence is TGCAGTGCTCCCTCCATCTCTGGGGCCAACGTCCTGACTTTC.

This chain connects TRBV9 to TRBJ1-4; no firm D call. Germline V CDR1 and CDR2: SGDLS, YYNGEE. The CDR3 covers 14 residues. The V end was cut by 2 bases, the J end by 3 bases, with 8 bases between. The CDR3, as DNA: TGTGCCAGCAGCGTTATGGCGTCTAATGAAAAACTGTTTTTT. This encodes CASSVMASNEKLFF. Combining the CDR3 with reference TRBV9 and TRBJ1-4 gives the whole variable domain DSGVTQTPKHLITATGQRVTLRCSPRSGDLSVYWYQQSLDQGLQFLIQYYNGEERAKGNILERFSAQQFPDLHSELNLSSLELGDSALYFCASSVMASNEKLFFGSGTQLSVL.

This clonotype showed up just a few times. V and J are TRBV24-1 and TRBJ2-1, with D uncertain. CDR1 and CDR2 (germline): KGHDR, SFDVKD. Deletions cut 2 bases from V and 4 bases from J, with 5 bases between. This CDR3 region has 13 residues. CDR3 region: CATSDWGYNEQFF. In DNA form, the CDR3 reads TGTGCCACCAGTGATTGGGGTTACAATGAGCAGTTCTTC.

This clonotype was recorded a few times. The chain uses TRBV21-1 and TRBJ1-1. TRBV21-1 corresponds to a pseudogene. The CDR3 runs to 15 residues. CDR3 loop: CASLEFEERNTEAFF. The CDR3 region has the DNA TGTGCCAGCCTGGAGTTTGAAGAGAGGAACACTGAAGCTTTCTTT.

The V gene is TRBV5-1, the J gene TRBJ1-6; D ambiguous. Germline V CDR1 and CDR2: SGHRS, YFSETQ. V was cut by 0 bases and J by 5 bases, with 9 bases left in between. The CDR3 runs to 15 residues. The CDR3 loop reads CASSLDGLHNSPLHF. For the CDR3, the DNA is TGCGCCAGCAGCTTGGACGGACTGCATAATTCACCCCTCCACTTT.

There are a few counts of this clonotype. The V and J genes are TRBV2 and TRBJ1-2, with D possibly being TRBD1 (5 bases). The CDR3 extends over 15 amino acids. The V gene lost 2 bases and the J gene lost 3 bases, with 13 bases spanning the gap. Germline CDR1 reads SNHLY; CDR2 reads FYNNEI. This CDR3 reads CASSEPRGADYGYTF. CDR3 in DNA: TGTGCCAGCAGTGAACCAAGGGGCGCAGACTATGGCTACACCTTC. Complete variable domain (other parts from reference TRBV2 and TRBJ1-2): EPEVTQTPSHQVTQMGQEVILRCVPISNHLYFYWYRQILGQKVEFLVSFYNNEISEKSEIFDDQFSVERPDGSNFTLKIRSTKLEDSAMYFCASSEPRGADYGYTFGSGTRLTVV.

This sequence joins TRBV6-5 and TRBJ1-2; D possibly corresponds to TRBD1 (5 bases). CDR3 length equals 14 residues. Per germline, CDR1 MNHEY and CDR2 SVGAGI. The V gene lost 6 bases and the J gene lost 4 bases, with 15 bases spanning the gap. In DNA, the CDR3 is TGTGCCAGCAGAAGGGACTCTACGAGCTATGGCTACACCTTC. Amino acid sequence: CASRRDSTSYGYTF.

V gene TRBV4-1 combines with J gene TRBJ1-2, with 8 bases lining up with TRBD1. The germline V gene has CDR1 MGHRA and CDR2 YSYEKL. After removal of 3 bases from V and 7 bases from J, the junction contained 4 bases not matched to a gene. CDR3 size: 13 residues. The chain's CDR3 is CASSQTGEGGYTF. The CDR3 DNA is TGCGCCAGCAGCCAGACAGGGGAGGGTGGCTACACCTTC.